The TCR beta chain described here comes from a study of blood T cell repertoires in COVID-19. About the research overall: Specimens from acute and convalescent COVID-19 originated in the United States, Italy and Spain.

Enrolled through a virtual design, the participants were between roughly 18 and 90 years of age and came from about two dozen US areas. Germline CDR1 SGHRS, CDR2 YFSETQ. CDR3 length: 14 residues. Trimming took off 0 bases at V and 9 bases at J, with 13 bases between the two ends. TCRdb's table, derived via immunoSEQ multiplex PCR, lists solely in-frame clones and lacks some. The sample consists of roughly 370,000 clones, more than 75% of them appearing once. The chain couples TRBV5-1 to TRBJ2-1; weak D call: TRBD2 (6 bases). The sequenced sample consisted of PBMCs or T cells enriched from blood (not recorded which). The clonotype comes from a woman aged 45-65 years who had recovered from COVID-19. CDR3 in amino acids: CASSLGNPEGEQFF. DNA for the CDR3: TGCGCCAGCAGCTTGGGTAACCCGGAGGGTGAGCAGTTCTTC.